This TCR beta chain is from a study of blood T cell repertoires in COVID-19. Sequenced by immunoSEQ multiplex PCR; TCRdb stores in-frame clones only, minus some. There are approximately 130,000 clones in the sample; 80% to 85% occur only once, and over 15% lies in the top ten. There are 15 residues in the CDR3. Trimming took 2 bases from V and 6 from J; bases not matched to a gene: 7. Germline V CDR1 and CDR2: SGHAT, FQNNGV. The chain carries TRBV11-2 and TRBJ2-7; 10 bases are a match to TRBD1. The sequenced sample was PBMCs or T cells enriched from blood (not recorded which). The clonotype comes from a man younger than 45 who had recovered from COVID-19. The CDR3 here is CASSLSRTGGSEQYF. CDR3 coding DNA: TGTGCCAGCAGCTTATCCCGGACAGGGGGTAGCGAGCAGTACTTC. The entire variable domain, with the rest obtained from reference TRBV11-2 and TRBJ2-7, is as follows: EAGVAQSPRYKIIEKRQSVAFWCNPISGHATLYWYQQILGQGPKLLIQFQNNGVVDDSQLPKDRFSAERLKGVDSTLKIQPAKLEDSAVYLCASSLSRTGGSEQYFGPGTRLTVT.